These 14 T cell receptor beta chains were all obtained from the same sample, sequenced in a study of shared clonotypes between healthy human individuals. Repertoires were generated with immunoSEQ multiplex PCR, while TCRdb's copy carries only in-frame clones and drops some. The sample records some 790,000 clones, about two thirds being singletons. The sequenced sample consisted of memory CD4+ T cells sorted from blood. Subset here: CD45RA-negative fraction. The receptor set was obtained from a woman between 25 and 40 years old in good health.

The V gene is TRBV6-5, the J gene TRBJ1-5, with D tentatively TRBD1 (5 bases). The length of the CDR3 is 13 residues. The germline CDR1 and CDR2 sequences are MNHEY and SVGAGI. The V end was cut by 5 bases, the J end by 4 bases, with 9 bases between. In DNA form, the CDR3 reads TGTGCCAGCAGTAGGACATCTAATCAGCCCCAGCATTTT. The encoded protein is CASSRTSNQPQHF.

CDR3 DNA: TGTGCCAGCAGTGAAGATGGGACGGCAAACAATGAGCAGTTCTTC. It yields the protein CASSEDGTANNEQFF. The rearrangement uses TRBV2 and TRBJ2-1, with D possibly called TRBD1 or TRBD2 (5 bases each). With 1 base removed from V and 5 bases from J, the gap between germline ends came to 12 bases. Germline CDR1 is SNHLY and CDR2 is FYNNEI. CDR3 length: 15 residues.

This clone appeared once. The DNA of the CDR3 is TGTGCCAGCAGTTTATGGGGGCAGGGGGCCTGGTACGAGCAGTACTTC. Translation: CASSLWGQGAWYEQYF. The chain employs TRBV28 and TRBJ2-7, with 8 bases lining up with TRBD1. Germline loops: CDR1 MDHEN, CDR2 SYDVKM. The V gene end was trimmed by 0 bases and the J gene end by 4 bases; junction bases not matched to a gene: 8. The CDR3 sequence is 16 residues long.

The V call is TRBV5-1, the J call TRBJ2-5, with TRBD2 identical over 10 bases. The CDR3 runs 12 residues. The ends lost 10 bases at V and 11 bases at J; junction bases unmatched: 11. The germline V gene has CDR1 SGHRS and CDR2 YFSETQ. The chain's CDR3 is CASRTSGLEQYF. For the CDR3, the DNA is TGCGCCTCACGGACTAGCGGCCTGGAGCAGTACTTC.

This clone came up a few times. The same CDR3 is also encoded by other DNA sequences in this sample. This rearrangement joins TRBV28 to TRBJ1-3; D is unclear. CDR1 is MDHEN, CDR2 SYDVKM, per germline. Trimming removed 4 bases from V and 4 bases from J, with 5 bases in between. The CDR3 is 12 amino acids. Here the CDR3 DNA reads TGTGCCAGCAGTTCGGCAGGAAACACCATATATTTT. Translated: CASSSAGNTIYF. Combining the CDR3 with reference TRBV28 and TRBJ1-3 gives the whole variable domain DVKVTQSSRYLVKRTGEKVFLECVQDMDHENMFWYRQDPGLGLRLIYFSYDVKMKEKGDIPEGYSVSREKKERFSLILESASTNQTSMYLCASSSAGNTIYFGEGSWLTVV.

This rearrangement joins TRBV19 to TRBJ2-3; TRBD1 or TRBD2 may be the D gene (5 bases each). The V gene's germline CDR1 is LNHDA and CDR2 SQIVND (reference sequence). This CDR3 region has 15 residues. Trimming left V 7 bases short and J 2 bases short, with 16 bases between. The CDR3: CASTGQRTNTDTQYF. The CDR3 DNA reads TGTGCCAGTACCGGGCAGCGGACAAACACAGATACGCAGTATTTT. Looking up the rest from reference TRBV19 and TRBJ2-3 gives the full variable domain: DGGITQSPKYLFRKEGQNVTLSCEQNLNHDAMYWYRQDPGQGLRLIYYSQIVNDFQKGDIAEGYSVSREKKESFPLTVTSAQKNPTAFYLCASTGQRTNTDTQYFGPGTRLTVL.

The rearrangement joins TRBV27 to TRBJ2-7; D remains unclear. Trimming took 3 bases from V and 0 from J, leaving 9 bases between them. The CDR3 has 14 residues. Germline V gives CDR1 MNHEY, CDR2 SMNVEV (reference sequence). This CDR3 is CASSFGRFSYEQYF. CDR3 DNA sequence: TGTGCCAGCAGTTTCGGCAGGTTCTCCTACGAGCAGTACTTC.

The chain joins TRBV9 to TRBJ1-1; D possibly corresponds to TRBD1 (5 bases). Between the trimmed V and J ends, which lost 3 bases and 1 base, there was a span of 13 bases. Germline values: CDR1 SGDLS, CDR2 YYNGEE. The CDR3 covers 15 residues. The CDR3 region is CASSATPGGNTEAFF. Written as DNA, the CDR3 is TGTGCCAGCAGCGCCACCCCGGGGGGGAACACTGAAGCTTTCTTT.

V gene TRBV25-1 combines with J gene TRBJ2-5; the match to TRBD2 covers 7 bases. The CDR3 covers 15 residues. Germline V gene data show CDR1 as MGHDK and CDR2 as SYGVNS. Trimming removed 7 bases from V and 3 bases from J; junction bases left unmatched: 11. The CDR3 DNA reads TGTGCCAGCACCGGACTCTTGGCGGGAGAAGAGACCCAGTACTTC. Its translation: CASTGLLAGEETQYF.

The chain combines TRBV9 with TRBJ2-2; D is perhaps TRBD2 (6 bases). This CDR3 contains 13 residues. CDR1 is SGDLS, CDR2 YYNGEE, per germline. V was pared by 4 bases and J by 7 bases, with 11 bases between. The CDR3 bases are TGTGCCAGCAGCACACGACTAGTCGGGGAGCTGTTTTTT. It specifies CASSTRLVGELFF.

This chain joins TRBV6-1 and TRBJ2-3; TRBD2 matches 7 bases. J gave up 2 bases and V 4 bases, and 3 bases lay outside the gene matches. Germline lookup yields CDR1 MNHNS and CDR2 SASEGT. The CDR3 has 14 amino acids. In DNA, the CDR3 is TGTGCCAGCAGTGGTAGCGGGTTCACAGATACGCAGTATTTT. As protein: CASSGSGFTDTQYF.

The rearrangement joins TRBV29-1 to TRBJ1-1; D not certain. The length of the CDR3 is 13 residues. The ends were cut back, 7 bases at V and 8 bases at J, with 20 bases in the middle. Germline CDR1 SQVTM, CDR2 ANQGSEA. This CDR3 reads CSARSTGPEEAFF. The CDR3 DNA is TGCAGCGCCCGGTCCACCGGGCCCGAAGAAGCTTTCTTT.

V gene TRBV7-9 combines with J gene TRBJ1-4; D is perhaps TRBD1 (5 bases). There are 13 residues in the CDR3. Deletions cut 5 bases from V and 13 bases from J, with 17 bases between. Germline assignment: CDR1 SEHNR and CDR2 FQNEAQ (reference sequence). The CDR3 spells CASSEDLTVRLFF. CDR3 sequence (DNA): TGTGCCAGCAGCGAAGACTTGACAGTTAGACTGTTTTTT.

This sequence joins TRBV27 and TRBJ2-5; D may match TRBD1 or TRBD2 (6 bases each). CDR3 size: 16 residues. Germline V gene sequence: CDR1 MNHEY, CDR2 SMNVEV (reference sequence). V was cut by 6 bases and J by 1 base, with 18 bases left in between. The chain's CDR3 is CASRQQGRGLQETQYF. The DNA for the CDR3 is TGTGCCAGCAGGCAACAGGGTCGGGGACTCCAAGAGACCCAGTACTTC.